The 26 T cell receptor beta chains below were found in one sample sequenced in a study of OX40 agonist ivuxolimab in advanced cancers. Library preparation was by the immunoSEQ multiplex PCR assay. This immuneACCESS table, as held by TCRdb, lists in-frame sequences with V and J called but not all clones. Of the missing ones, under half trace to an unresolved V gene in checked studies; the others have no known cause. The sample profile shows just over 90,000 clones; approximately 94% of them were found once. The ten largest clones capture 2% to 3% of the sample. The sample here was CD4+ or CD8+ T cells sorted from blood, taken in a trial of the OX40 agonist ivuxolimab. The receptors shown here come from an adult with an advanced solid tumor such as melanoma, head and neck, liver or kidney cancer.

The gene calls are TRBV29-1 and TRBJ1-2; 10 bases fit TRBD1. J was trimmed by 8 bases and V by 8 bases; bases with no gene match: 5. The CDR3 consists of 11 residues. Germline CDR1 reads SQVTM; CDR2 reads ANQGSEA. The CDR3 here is CSTRDRGGYTF. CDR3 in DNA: TGCAGCACCCGGGACAGGGGCGGCTACACCTTC.

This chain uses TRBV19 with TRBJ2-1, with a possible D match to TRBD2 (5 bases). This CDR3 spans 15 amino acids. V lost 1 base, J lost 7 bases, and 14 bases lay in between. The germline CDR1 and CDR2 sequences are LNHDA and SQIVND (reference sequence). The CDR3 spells CASSIGTPSGNEQFF. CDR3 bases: TGTGCCAGTAGTATAGGGACTCCTTCGGGTAATGAGCAGTTCTTC.

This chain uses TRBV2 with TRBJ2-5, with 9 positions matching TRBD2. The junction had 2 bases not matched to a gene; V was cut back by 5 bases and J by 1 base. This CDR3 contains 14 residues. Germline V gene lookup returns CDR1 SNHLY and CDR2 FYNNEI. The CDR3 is CASSLAGAQETQYF. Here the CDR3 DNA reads TGTGCCAGCAGTTTAGCGGGGGCCCAAGAGACCCAGTACTTC.

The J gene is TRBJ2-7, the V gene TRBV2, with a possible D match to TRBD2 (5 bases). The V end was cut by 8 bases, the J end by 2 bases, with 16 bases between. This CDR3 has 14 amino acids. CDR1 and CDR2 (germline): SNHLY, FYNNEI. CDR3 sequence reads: CASSPSPGPYEQYF. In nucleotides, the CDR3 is TGTGCCAGCTCTCCTAGCCCCGGCCCCTACGAGCAGTACTTC. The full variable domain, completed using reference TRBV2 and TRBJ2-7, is EPEVTQTPSHQVTQMGQEVILRCVPISNHLYFYWYRQILGQKVEFLVSFYNNEISEKSEIFDDQFSVERPDGSNFTLKIRSTKLEDSAMYFCASSPSPGPYEQYFGPGTRLTVT.

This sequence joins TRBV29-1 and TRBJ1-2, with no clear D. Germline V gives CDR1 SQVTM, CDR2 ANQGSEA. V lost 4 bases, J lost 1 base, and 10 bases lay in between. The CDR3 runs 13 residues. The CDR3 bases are TGCAGCGTTGCCCAGCTAGATAACTATGGCTACACCTTC. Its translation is CSVAQLDNYGYTF.

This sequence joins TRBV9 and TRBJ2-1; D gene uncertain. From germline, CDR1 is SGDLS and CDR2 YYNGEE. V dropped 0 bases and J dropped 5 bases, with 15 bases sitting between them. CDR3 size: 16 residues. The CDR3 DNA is TGTGCCAGCAGCGTAGATGGGCCCCCCGGCAACAATGAGCAGTTCTTC. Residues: CASSVDGPPGNNEQFF. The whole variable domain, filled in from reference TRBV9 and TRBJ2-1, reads DSGVTQTPKHLITATGQRVTLRCSPRSGDLSVYWYQQSLDQGLQFLIQYYNGEERAKGNILERFSAQQFPDLHSELNLSSLELGDSALYFCASSVDGPPGNNEQFFGPGTRLTVL.

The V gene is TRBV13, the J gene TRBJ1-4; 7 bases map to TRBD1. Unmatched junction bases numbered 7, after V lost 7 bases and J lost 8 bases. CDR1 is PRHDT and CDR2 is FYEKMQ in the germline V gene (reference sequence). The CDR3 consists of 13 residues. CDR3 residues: CASTLQGEEKLFF. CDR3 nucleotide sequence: TGTGCCAGCACTTTGCAGGGGGAAGAAAAACTGTTTTTT.

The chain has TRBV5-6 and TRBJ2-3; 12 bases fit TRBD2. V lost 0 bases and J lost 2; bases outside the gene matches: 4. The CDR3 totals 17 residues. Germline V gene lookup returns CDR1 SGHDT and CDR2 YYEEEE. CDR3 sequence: CASSLGLAGDLTDTQYF. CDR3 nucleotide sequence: TGTGCCAGCAGCTTGGGACTAGCGGGGGACCTCACAGATACGCAGTATTTT.

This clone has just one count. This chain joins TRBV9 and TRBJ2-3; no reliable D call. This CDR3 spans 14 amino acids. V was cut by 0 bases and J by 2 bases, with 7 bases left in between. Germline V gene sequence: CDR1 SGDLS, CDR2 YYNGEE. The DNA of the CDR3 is TGTGCCAGCAGCGTAGTAGCCAACACAGATACGCAGTATTTT. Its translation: CASSVVANTDTQYF.

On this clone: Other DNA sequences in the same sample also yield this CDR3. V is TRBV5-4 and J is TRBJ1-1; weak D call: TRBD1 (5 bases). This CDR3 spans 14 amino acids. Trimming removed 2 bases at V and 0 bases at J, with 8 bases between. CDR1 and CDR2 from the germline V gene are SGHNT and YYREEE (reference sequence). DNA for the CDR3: TGTGCCAGCAGCTTTAGGGGCATGAACACTGAAGCTTTCTTT. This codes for CASSFRGMNTEAFF.

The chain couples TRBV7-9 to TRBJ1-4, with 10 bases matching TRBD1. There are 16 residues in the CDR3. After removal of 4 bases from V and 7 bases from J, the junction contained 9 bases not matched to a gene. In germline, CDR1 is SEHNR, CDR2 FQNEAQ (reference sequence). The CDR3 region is CASSSRTGGIGEKLFF. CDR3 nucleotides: TGTGCCAGCAGCTCCCGGACAGGGGGAATTGGTGAAAAACTGTTTTTT.

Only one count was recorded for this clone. The CDR3 region is CASSDPSVVQPQHF. Written as DNA, the CDR3 is TGTGCCAGCAGCGACCCCTCGGTGGTACAGCCCCAGCATTTT. This chain connects TRBV25-1 to TRBJ1-5, with no clear D. Trimming removed 6 bases from V and 7 bases from J, with 16 bases in between. The CDR3 is made up of 14 amino acids. Looked up from germline, CDR1 is MGHDK and CDR2 is SYGVNS.

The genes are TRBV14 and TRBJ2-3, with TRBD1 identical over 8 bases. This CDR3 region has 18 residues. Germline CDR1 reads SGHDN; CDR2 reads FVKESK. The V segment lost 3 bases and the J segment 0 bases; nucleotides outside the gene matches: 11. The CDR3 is CASSQGQAIHRSTDTQYF. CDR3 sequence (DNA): TGTGCCAGCAGCCAGGGACAGGCGATACATAGAAGCACAGATACGCAGTATTTT.

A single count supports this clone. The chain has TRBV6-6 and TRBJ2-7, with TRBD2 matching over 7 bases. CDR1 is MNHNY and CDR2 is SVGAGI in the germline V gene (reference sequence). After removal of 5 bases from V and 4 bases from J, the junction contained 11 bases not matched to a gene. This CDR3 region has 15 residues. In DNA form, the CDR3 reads TGTGCCAGCAGTCCCTACACCGGGACTACTTACGAGCAGTACTTC. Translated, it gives CASSPYTGTTYEQYF.

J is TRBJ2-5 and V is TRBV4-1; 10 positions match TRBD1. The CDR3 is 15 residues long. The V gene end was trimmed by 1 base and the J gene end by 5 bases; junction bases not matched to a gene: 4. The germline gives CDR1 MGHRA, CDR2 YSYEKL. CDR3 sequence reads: CASSQVKGQGETQYF. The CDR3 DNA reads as TGCGCCAGCAGCCAAGTAAAGGGACAGGGGGAGACCCAGTACTTC.

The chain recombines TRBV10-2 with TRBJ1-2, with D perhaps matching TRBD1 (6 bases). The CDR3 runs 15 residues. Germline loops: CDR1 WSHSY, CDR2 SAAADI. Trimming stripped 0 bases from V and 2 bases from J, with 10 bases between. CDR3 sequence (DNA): TGCGCCAGCAGTGAGTCCGGGCAGGGGAACTATGGCTACACCTTC. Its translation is CASSESGQGNYGYTF.

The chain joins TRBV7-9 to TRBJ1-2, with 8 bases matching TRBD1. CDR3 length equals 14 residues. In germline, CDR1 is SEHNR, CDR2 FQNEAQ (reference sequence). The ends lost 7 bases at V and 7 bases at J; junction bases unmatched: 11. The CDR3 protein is CASTLDREFRGYTF. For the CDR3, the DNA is TGTGCCAGCACCCTGGACAGGGAATTCCGTGGCTACACCTTC.

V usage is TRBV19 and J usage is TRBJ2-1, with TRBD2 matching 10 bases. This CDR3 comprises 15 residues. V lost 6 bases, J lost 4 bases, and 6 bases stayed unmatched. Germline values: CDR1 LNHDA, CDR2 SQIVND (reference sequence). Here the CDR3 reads CASRKIAGGYNEQFF. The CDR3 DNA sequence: TGTGCCAGTAGGAAGATAGCGGGAGGTTACAATGAGCAGTTCTTC.

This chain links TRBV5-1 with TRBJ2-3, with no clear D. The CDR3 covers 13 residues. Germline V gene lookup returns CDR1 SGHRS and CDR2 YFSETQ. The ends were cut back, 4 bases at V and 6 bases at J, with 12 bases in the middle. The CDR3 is CASSQRYGDTQYF. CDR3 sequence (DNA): TGCGCCAGCAGCCAGAGGTACGGGGATACGCAGTATTTT.

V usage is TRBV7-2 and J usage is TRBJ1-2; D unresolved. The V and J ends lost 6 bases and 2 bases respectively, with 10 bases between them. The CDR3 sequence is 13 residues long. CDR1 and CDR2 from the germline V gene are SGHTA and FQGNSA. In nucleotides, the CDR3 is TGTGCCAGCAGTCCTACAGAGAACTATGGCTACACCTTC. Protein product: CASSPTENYGYTF. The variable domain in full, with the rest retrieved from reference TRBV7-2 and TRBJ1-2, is GAGVSQSPSNKVTEKGKDVELRCDPISGHTALYWYRQSLGQGLEFLIYFQGNSAPDKSGLPSDRFSAERTGGSVSTLTIQRTQQEDSAVYLCASSPTENYGYTFGSGTRLTVV.

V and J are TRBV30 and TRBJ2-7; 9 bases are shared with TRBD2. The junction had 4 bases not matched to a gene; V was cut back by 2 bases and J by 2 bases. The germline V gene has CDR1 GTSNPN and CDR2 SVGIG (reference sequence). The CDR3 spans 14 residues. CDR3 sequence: CAWSTKRGAYEQYF. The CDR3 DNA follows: TGTGCCTGGAGTACCAAGCGGGGGGCCTACGAGCAGTACTTC.

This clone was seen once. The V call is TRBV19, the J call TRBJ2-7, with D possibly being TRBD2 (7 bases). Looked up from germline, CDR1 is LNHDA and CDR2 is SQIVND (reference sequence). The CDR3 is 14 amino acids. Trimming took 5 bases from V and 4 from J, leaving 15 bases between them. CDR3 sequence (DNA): TGTGCCAGTAGTCCTTGGGGAGGGGGTTACGAGCAGTACTTC. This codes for CASSPWGGGYEQYF.

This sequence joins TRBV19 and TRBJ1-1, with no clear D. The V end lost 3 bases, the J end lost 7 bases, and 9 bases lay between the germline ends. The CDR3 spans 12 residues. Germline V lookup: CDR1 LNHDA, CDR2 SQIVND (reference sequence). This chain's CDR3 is CASSMGLFEAFF. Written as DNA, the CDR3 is TGTGCCAGTAGTATGGGCCTCTTTGAAGCTTTCTTT.

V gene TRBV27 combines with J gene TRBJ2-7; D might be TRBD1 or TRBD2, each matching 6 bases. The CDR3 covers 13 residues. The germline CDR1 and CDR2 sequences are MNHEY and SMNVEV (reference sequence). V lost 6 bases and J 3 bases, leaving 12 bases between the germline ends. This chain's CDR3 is CASSPGGYYEQYF. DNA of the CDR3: TGTGCCAGCAGCCCCGGGGGCTACTACGAGCAGTACTTC.

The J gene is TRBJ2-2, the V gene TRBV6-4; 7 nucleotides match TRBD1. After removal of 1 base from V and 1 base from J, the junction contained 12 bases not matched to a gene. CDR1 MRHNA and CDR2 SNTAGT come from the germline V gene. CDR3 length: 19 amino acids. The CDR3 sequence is CASSDFGRPGTENTGELFF. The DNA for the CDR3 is TGTGCCAGCAGTGACTTCGGCCGACCCGGGACAGAGAACACCGGGGAGCTGTTTTTT.

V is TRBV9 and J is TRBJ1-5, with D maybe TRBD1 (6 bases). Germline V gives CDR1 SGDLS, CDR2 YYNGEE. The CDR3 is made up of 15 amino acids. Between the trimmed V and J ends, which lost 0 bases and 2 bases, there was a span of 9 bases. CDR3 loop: CASSVEAGGNQPQHF. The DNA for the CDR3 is TGTGCCAGCAGCGTAGAGGCAGGGGGCAATCAGCCCCAGCATTTT.